This TCR beta chain was sequenced for a study of CD8 T cells in Susac syndrome. Overall study results and limits: Regarding the TCR sequencing and HLA analysis, the study admitted that a relatively small number of individuals were involved.

The CDR3 runs to 12 residues. Germline loops: CDR1 LGHDT, CDR2 YNNKEL (reference sequence). V was shortened by 0 bases and J by 8 bases, with 7 bases between the two germline ends. The sequenced target, TCR beta, came from blood CD8+ and CD4+ T cells. Random-hexamer reverse transcription was applied to about 0.5 to 1 ug RNA. TCR beta CDR3 was amplified by immunoSEQ covering 54 Vbeta and 13 Jbeta. TCRdb reprocessed the immunoSEQ multiplex PCR reads via MiXCR and lists one record per CDR3 protein. The repertoire holds about 130,000 distinct CDR3 sequences, with under 95% as singletons. About this clonotype itself: The antigen remains undetermined.

The material sequenced was CD8+ T cells from PBMCs. The clonotype comes from a human donor with multiple sclerosis. The chain is built from TRBV3-1 and TRBJ1-2; D remains unclear. CDR3 region: CASSQDREGYTF. The CDR3 coding sequence is TGTGCCAGCAGCCAAGATCGGGAGGGCTACACCTTC.